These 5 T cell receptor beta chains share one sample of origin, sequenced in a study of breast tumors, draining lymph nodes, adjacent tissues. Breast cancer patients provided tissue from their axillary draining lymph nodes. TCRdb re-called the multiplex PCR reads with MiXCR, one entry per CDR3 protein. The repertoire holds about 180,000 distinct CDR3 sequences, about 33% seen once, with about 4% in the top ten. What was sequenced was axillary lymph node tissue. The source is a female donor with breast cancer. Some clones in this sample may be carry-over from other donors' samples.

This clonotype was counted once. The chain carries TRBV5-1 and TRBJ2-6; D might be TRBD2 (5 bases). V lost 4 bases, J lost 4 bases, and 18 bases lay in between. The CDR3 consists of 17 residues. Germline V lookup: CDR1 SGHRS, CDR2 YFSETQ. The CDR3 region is CASSRMDGGTGANVLTF. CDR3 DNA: TGCGCCAGCAGCAGAATGGACGGAGGTACCGGGGCCAACGTCCTGACTTTC.

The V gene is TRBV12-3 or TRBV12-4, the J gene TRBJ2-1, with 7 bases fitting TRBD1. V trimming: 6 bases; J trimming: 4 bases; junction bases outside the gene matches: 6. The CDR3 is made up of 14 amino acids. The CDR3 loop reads CASSKGALYNEQFF. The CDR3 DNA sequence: TGTGCCAGCAGCAAGGGGGCCCTTTACAATGAGCAGTTCTTC.

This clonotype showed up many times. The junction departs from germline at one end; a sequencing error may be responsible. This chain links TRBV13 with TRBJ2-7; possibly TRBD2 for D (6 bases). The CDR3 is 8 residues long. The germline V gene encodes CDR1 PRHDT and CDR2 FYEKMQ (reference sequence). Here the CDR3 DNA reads TGTGCCAGCAGACCGGGAGTATTC. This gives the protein CASRPGVF. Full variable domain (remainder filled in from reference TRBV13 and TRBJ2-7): AAGVIQSPRHLIKEKRETATLKCYPIPRHDTVYWYQQGPGQDPQFLISFYEKMQSDKGSIPDRFSAQQFSDYHSELNMSSLELGDSALYFCASRPGVFGPGTRLTVT.

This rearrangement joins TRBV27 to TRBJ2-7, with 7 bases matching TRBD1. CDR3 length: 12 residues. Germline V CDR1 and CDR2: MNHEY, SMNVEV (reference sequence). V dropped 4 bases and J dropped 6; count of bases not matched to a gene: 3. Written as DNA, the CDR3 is TGTGCCAGCAGTTGGGCAGGGGGCGAGCAGTACTTC. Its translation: CASSWAGGEQYF.

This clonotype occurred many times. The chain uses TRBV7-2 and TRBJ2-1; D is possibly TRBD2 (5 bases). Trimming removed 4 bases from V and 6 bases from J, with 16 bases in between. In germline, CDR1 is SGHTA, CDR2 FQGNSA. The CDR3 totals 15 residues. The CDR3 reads CASSWLTSSLNEQFF. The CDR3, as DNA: TGTGCCAGCAGCTGGCTAACCTCTAGCCTCAATGAGCAGTTCTTC.